This is a list of T cell receptor beta chains from one sample in a study. TCRdb ran MiXCR on the RT-PCR reads and lists one entry per CDR3 protein. The sample has approximately 720,000 distinct CDR3 sequences, 14% seen once; the top ten hold about 3.6%. The sequenced material came from memory CD4+ T cells from blood. The origin of the receptors is a female donor in good health, serving as a healthy control. CDR3s include the opening cysteine and the closing phenylalanine or tryptophan. The D gene is left open where the match is weak. The size field is filled for only some rows; it gives once, few, many or a size class.

V gene: TRBV4-1
clone size: .
D gene: TRBD1
J gene: TRBJ2-3
CDR3 DNA: TGCGCCAGCAGCCGAAGTGGGACAGCGGGCACAGATACGCAGTATTTT
CDR3 protein: CASSRSGTAGTDTQYF

V gene: TRBV6-1
clone size: few
D gene: .
J gene: TRBJ2-7
CDR3 DNA: TGTGCCAGCAGTGAAGGGGGCGATCGGTACGAGCAGTACTTC
CDR3 protein: CASSEGGDRYEQYF

V gene: TRBV9
clone size: .
D gene: TRBD1
J gene: TRBJ2-7
CDR3 DNA: TGTGCCAGCAGCCCCGTCGGGACAGGGCGAACCTACGAGCAGTACTTC
CDR3 protein: CASSPVGTGRTYEQYF

V gene: TRBV11-2
clone size: few
D gene: .
J gene: TRBJ1-4
CDR3 DNA: TGTGCCAGCAGCTTAGCAGGGTTTAGCGAAAAACTGTTTTTT
CDR3 protein: CASSLAGFSEKLFF

V gene: TRBV7-2
clone size: many
D gene: .
J gene: TRBJ2-1
CDR3 DNA: TGTGCCAGCAGCCGTTTTTACAATGAGCAGTTCTTC
CDR3 protein: CASSRFYNEQFF

V gene: TRBV7-2
clone size: .
D gene: .
J gene: TRBJ2-5
CDR3 DNA: TGTGCCAGCAGCGTCGGGTCGAGCGTTGAGACCCAGTACTTC
CDR3 protein: CASSVGSSVETQYF

V gene: TRBV5-1
clone size: .
D gene: .
J gene: TRBJ2-1
CDR3 DNA: TGCGCCAGCAGTGACCAACAAAGCTCCTACAATGAGCAGTTCTTC
CDR3 protein: CASSDQQSSYNEQFF

V gene: TRBV6-5
clone size: few
D gene: .
J gene: TRBJ2-1
CDR3 DNA: TGTGCCAGCAGTTACTTGGCCCAGGGGTTGGATGAGCAGTTCTTC
CDR3 protein: CASSYLAQGLDEQFF

V gene: TRBV7-9
clone size: .
D gene: .
J gene: TRBJ1-4
CDR3 DNA: TGTGCCAGCAGTCTCCGGCAAACTAATGAAAAACTGTTTTTT
CDR3 protein: CASSLRQTNEKLFF

V gene: TRBV6-1
clone size: .
D gene: .
J gene: TRBJ1-1
CDR3 DNA: TGTGCCAGCAGGGGGGCGTACGACACTGAAGCTTTCTTT
CDR3 protein: CASRGAYDTEAFF

V gene: TRBV12-3/TRBV12-4
clone size: many
D gene: TRBD2
J gene: TRBJ2-2
CDR3 DNA: TGTGCCAGCGGGACTAGCGGGAGTGACGGGGAGCTGTTTTTT
CDR3 protein: CASGTSGSDGELFF

V gene: TRBV12-3/TRBV12-4
clone size: .
D gene: .
J gene: TRBJ1-1
CDR3 DNA: TGTGCCAGCAGAAAGGACAGTCCGAACACTGAAGCTTTCTTT
CDR3 protein: CASRKDSPNTEAFF

V gene: TRBV28
clone size: .
D gene: .
J gene: TRBJ1-1
CDR3 DNA: TGTGCCAGCAGTTCCGTCGGGACGTCCGAAGCTTTCTTT
CDR3 protein: CASSSVGTSEAFF

V gene: TRBV11-2
clone size: few
D gene: TRBD1
J gene: TRBJ1-1
CDR3 DNA: TGTGCCAGCAGCTTCAGACAGGGGGAAACGTCTGAAGCTTTCTTT
CDR3 protein: CASSFRQGETSEAFF

V gene: TRBV5-6
clone size: few
D gene: .
J gene: TRBJ1-1
CDR3 DNA: TGTGCCAGCAGCCTGTGGTACCCGGGTGAAGCTTTCTTT
CDR3 protein: CASSLWYPGEAFF

V gene: TRBV12-3/TRBV12-4
clone size: few
D gene: .
J gene: TRBJ2-6
CDR3 DNA: TGTGCCAGCAGTTTTTTGGGGGCTGGGGCCAACGTCCTGACTTTC
CDR3 protein: CASSFLGAGANVLTF

V gene: TRBV5-1
clone size: many
D gene: .
J gene: TRBJ2-1
CDR3 DNA: TGCGCCAGCAGCTTGGGACTCTGGGGGAATGAGCAGTTCTTC
CDR3 protein: CASSLGLWGNEQFF

V gene: TRBV29-1
clone size: many
D gene: .
J gene: TRBJ2-7
CDR3 DNA: TGCAGCGCTAGGGCAGGGAACTACGAGCAGTACTTC
CDR3 protein: CSARAGNYEQYF

V gene: TRBV6-2/TRBV6-3
clone size: few
D gene: TRBD2
J gene: TRBJ2-1
CDR3 DNA: TGTGCCAGCGCGAAGACTAGCGGGGTATCCTACAATGAGCAGTTCTTC
CDR3 protein: CASAKTSGVSYNEQFF

V gene: TRBV2
clone size: few
D gene: TRBD1
J gene: TRBJ1-1
CDR3 DNA: TGTGCCAGCAGTTTCGACAGGGGAAACACTGAAGCTTTCTTT
CDR3 protein: CASSFDRGNTEAFF

V gene: TRBV12-3/TRBV12-4
clone size: many
D gene: TRBD1
J gene: TRBJ2-7
CDR3 DNA: TGTGCCAGCAGTCCCAACCTCGACAGGGACCCCTACGAGCAGTACTTC
CDR3 protein: CASSPNLDRDPYEQYF

V gene: TRBV29-1
clone size: few
D gene: TRBD1
J gene: TRBJ2-7
CDR3 DNA: TGCAGCGTTGAAGGCCGGGACAGGTGGGACGGCGAGCAGTACTTC
CDR3 protein: CSVEGRDRWDGEQYF

V gene: TRBV5-1
clone size: .
D gene: .
J gene: TRBJ1-2
CDR3 DNA: TGCGCCAGCAGCTTGGATGGCTCCCCATACTATGGCTACACCTTC
CDR3 protein: CASSLDGSPYYGYTF

V gene: TRBV20-1
clone size: few
D gene: .
J gene: TRBJ2-3
CDR3 DNA: TGCAGTGCTCTAAGACAGGGCACAGATACGCAGTATTTT
CDR3 protein: CSALRQGTDTQYF

V gene: TRBV15
clone size: many
D gene: .
J gene: TRBJ1-5
CDR3 DNA: TGTGCCACCAGCAGATCGGACCAACTCAATCAGCCCCAGCATTTT
CDR3 protein: CATSRSDQLNQPQHF

V gene: TRBV5-1
clone size: .
D gene: .
J gene: TRBJ2-6
CDR3 DNA: TGCGCCAGCAGCTTGGTAGGGGCGGCTGGGGCCAACGTCCTGACTTTC
CDR3 protein: CASSLVGAAGANVLTF

V gene: TRBV3-1
clone size: few
D gene: TRBD2
J gene: TRBJ2-3
CDR3 DNA: TGTGCCAGCAGCCGAACCTTTGCTAGCGGGAGCACAGATACGCAGTATTTT
CDR3 protein: CASSRTFASGSTDTQYF

V gene: TRBV9
clone size: .
D gene: .
J gene: TRBJ2-2
CDR3 DNA: TGTGCCAGCAGCCGAGACGCTCAGAACACCGGGGAGCTGTTTTTT
CDR3 protein: CASSRDAQNTGELFF

V gene: TRBV20-1
clone size: .
D gene: TRBD1
J gene: TRBJ1-5
CDR3 DNA: TGCAGTGCTCCGCTGGGACAGCCGGGAGGGCCCCAGCATTTT
CDR3 protein: CSAPLGQPGGPQHF